This entry features one T cell receptor (beta chain) sequence. This specimen belongs to a study of blood T cells in healthy people across ages. A J-beta primer mix and a sample-barcoded 5' primer were used in a second PCR of about 6 to 12 cycles. CDR3-containing paired-end reads numbering at least 2.5 million came from each sample. TCRdb reprocessed the 5' RACE reads via MiXCR and lists one record per CDR3 protein. The table lists approximately 400,000 distinct CDR3 sequences, about 55% of them singletons. Healthy Caucasian individuals from Russia aged roughly 6 to 100 were enrolled as donors. Peripheral blood samples of 9.5 to 10 milliliters were drawn from each donor. Sample: blood. The receptor was isolated from a man aged 60 to 75 in good health.

The CDR3 DNA reads as TGTGCCAGCAGCCAAGAGGGAGTACGACGGTTCTTC. As protein: CASSQEGVRRFF. V is TRBV3-1 and J is TRBJ2-1, with a weak D call TRBD2 (5 bases). This CDR3 is 12 amino acids long. The germline gives CDR1 LGHDT, CDR2 YNNKEL (reference sequence). V was clipped by 0 bases and J by 15 bases, with 12 bases between them.